This T cell receptor (beta chain) was sequenced during a study of T cells after yellow fever vaccination (dated by TCRdb to between 2019 and 2020). Broadly, across the study: Libraries from fractions with low cell numbers were prepared with the SMART-Seq v4 Ultra Low Input RNA kit. Two healthy male donors, one aged 18 to 29 and one aged 30 to 40 years, made up the cohort. Bulk PBMC replicates and cell subsets were isolated from blood drawn at multiple timepoints before and after both primary and secondary immunization. Bulk TCR alpha and beta repertoires were sequenced longitudinally to track T-cell clones before and after primary and booster YFV17D yellow fever vaccination.

Study-level results and caveats: After the booster, most clones that had expanded after primary vaccination were detected again (around 96% of CD4 and around nine tenths of CD8), suggesting broad maintenance of memory. The secondary T-cell response was found to be weaker but faster than the primary response, with a peak reached on day 5 rather than on day 15. Computational filtering was required because FACS-sorted repertoires could contain abundant contaminating clonotypes from the bulk population. A small fraction of clonotypes appeared in both the CD4 and CD8 compartments, likely as a result of convergent recombination. Only a couple of donors were included in the study, so the extent to which the findings can be generalized is limited.

The cysteine opens and the phenylalanine closes a CDR3 of 13 amino acids. Kept here is only the CDR3 DNA, which spans 39 bases and is read in frame from base 1. At the junction V is shortened by 7 bases and J by 2 bases; bases outside the gene matches: 3. The germline V gene yields ENHRY for CDR1 and SYGVKD for CDR2. About this clonotype itself: Its antigen has not been determined. The sample holds no much larger clone one base away, and base qualities are not on file.

TCR cDNA was made using 5'RACE template switching, a step that added a universal primer site and unique molecular identifiers. cDNA synthesis was primed from both the TCR alpha and TCR beta constant segments. Library amplification involved two PCR steps, and the second step added sample barcodes and sequencing adapters. Sequencing of the libraries was done on either Illumina HiSeq 2500 (2x100 bp) or NovaSeq (2x150 bp). Per the original workflow: Demultiplexing of reads and collapsing into UMI consensus sequences were performed with MIGEC, and V(D)J alignment was carried out with MiXCR. Using edgeR on replicate PBMC samples, clonotypes were called vaccine-responding if FDR was below 0.01 and the log2 fold change was above 5 up to day 15. Each bulk clonotype received a CD4 or CD8 identity based on whether the sequenced CD4 or CD8 repertoire contained that clonotype at higher abundance. The public sequencing data were trimmed at Q25 with fastp and processed into clonotypes with MiXCR by TCRdb, which kept only in-frame beta chains. Duplicate CDR3 protein sequences are folded into a single record with the most common DNA and genes. None of the V and J calls come from the authors' own analysis; TCRdb made them. This sample is represented by more than 450,000 distinct CDR3 sequences; just over 20% of them were singletons. Of the sample, about 15% falls within the top ten clones.

This specimen's treatment or condition label, per the study, means: live attenuated yellow fever vaccine strain. At each blood-draw timepoint, two biological replicates of bulk PBMCs were collected. A standard Ficoll-Paque protocol was used to isolate PBMCs from peripheral blood. TriZol was used to extract RNA from bulk PBMCs, from CD4 and CD8 fractions, and from dextramer-positive and dextramer-negative fractions. The chain is assembled from TRBV10-3 and TRBJ1-2; 8 junctional bases match TRBD1. The material sequenced was PBMCs, taken approximately 22 days after the first yellow fever vaccination. This receptor was identified in a man aged 18 to 29 who received the YFV17D yellow fever vaccine. CDR3 protein: CAITRTGNYGYTF. In nucleotide form, the sequence is TGTGCCATCACTAGGACAGGGAACTATGGCTACACCTTC.